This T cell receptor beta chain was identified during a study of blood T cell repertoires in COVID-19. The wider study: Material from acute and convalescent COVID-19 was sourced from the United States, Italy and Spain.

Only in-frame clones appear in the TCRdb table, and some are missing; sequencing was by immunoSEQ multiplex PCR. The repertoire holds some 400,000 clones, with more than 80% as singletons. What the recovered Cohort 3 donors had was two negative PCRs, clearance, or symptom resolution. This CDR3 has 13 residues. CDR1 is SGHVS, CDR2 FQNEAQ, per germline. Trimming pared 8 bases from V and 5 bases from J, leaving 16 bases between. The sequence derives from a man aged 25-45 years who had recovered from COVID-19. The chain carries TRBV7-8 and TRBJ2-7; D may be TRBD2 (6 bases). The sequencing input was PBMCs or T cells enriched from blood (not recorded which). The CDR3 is CASHTSPGDEQYF. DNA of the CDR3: TGTGCCAGCCATACTAGCCCCGGTGACGAGCAGTACTTC.